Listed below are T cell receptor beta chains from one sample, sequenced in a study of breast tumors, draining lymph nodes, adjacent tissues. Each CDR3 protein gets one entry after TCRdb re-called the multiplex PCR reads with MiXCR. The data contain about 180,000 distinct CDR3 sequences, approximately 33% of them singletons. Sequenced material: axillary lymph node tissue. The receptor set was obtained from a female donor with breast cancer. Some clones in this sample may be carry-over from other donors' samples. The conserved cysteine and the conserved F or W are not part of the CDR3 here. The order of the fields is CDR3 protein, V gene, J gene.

ASRGNIYGYT	TRBV12-3/TRBV12-4	TRBJ1-2
ASLMAGANVLT	TRBV7-9	TRBJ2-6
AGSFSGALTDTQY	TRBV12-3/TRBV12-4	TRBJ2-3
ANYEQY	TRBV9	TRBJ2-7
ASSPKGDTGEGTDTQY	TRBV9	TRBJ2-3
ASSLWDRGSSETQY	TRBV5-1	TRBJ2-5
ASSFGSGGEKETQY	TRBV7-9	TRBJ2-5
ASSSVTGLEQY	TRBV28	TRBJ2-7
ASTRQAEGYT	TRBV19	TRBJ1-2
ASRAQGTSGTGELF	TRBV6-5	TRBJ2-2
ASSPGGDTQY	TRBV7-9	TRBJ2-3
AISDLDRAGYYGYT	TRBV10-3	TRBJ1-2
ATSRDGGAANEKLS	TRBV15	TRBJ1-4
ASTTVTLLAGGPGANVLT	TRBV6-6	TRBJ2-6
ASSIRAGGELF	TRBV19	TRBJ2-2
ASRGSRAYEQY	TRBV6-2/TRBV6-3	TRBJ2-7
ASKDPPDTGELF	TRBV7-6	TRBJ2-2
ASSPMTSGAYEQY	TRBV7-9	TRBJ2-7
ASSKGQQETQY	TRBV7-6	TRBJ2-5
ASSITGGTEKLF	TRBV19	TRBJ1-4
ASSQSGSGGYT	TRBV14	TRBJ1-2
ASSEGQGYGYT	TRBV5-1	TRBJ1-2
ASSLAERQPQY	TRBV11-3	TRBJ2-5
ASSQGLRETQY	TRBV6-1	TRBJ2-5
ASTGLAGKLF	TRBV2	TRBJ1-4
ASSWTGGGQPQH	TRBV6-2/TRBV6-3	TRBJ1-5
SARDRVAQPQH	TRBV20-1	TRBJ1-5
ASGIAYNEQF	TRBV19	TRBJ2-1
ASSSGGAMRSYEQY	TRBV9	TRBJ2-7
ASSLISGQGAYEQH	TRBV11-3	TRBJ2-7
ASRFRDRNSPLH	TRBV5-4	TRBJ1-6
ASSIRAGSSYNSPLH	TRBV19	TRBJ1-6
ASRGQGMQPQH	TRBV2	TRBJ1-5
ASGNTEAF	TRBV25-1	TRBJ1-1
ASSLVYPPSTDTQY	TRBV5-4	TRBJ2-3
ASSSNRGVQETQY	TRBV19	TRBJ2-5
ASSFNRQGNQPQH	TRBV27	TRBJ1-5
SVDGLAGGPDTQY	TRBV29-1	TRBJ2-3
ASSQAQGTSVNEQF	TRBV4-2	TRBJ2-1
ASSQGGGQGQETQY	TRBV4-3	TRBJ2-5
ASNDRTNTEAF	TRBV5-1	TRBJ1-1
SVTAGTGELF	TRBV29-1	TRBJ2-2
ASSQTTLSGGAVGNEKLF	TRBV11-3	TRBJ1-4
ASSPSLHNEQF	TRBV7-3	TRBJ2-1
ASSSYELYNEKLF	TRBV19	TRBJ1-4
ASSPGLAGYETQY	TRBV9	TRBJ2-5
ASETGGGTDTQY	TRBV9	TRBJ2-3
ASSPQGSGYSNQPQH	TRBV19	TRBJ1-5
SATRIGGKNTEA	TRBV20-1	TRBJ2-6
ASSTRLNTEAF	TRBV4-1	TRBJ1-1